The source of this TCR beta chain is a study of blood T cell repertoires in COVID-19 (dated by TCRdb to 2018 to 2021). About the full investigation: Samples covering the acute and convalescent phases of COVID-19 were provided by collaborators in the United States, Italy and Spain. Subjects who had been exposed to COVID-19, were actively infected with it, or had recovered from it provided the deeply sampled blood TCRbeta repertoires that made up the dataset. Samples were obtained from the ongoing ImmuneRACE study (first 160 participants) and from roughly 1,300 subjects provided by 6 global collaborators. Where available, HLA class I and class II types were taken from metadata supplied by the sample provider and were not determined by assay-based typing. The prospective study material was composed of cDNA or gDNA derived from T cells, B-cell-depleted T cells, or PBMCs. The sample metadata nearly always contained a de-identified subject ID, COVID-19 status, age in years and sex. The repertoires were released in a freely available public database meant as a resource for research on the immune response to SARS-CoV-2.

TCRbeta CDR3 regions were amplified from genomic DNA by means of the immunoSEQ Assay, a bias-controlled multiplex PCR. As for how the authors treated the data: The number of nucleated cells in each sample was estimated by amplification of reference gene primers within the assay. To quantify the absolute abundance of each unique TCRbeta CDR3 rearrangement, sequence reads were collapsed and filtered. For each sample, productive Simpson clonality was calculated as the square root of Simpson's diversity index across productive rearrangements. TCRdb limited this immuneACCESS table to in-frame rearrangements with V and J called. A share of clones is missing; checked studies link under half to unresolved V genes, and the rest is unexplained. The V and J calls and clone size were taken over from that table, and D and trimming were inferred from the DNA. Within this sample are 80,000 to 95,000 clones, with about 77% of them counted one time only. The ten largest make up approximately 9.3% of the sample.

As for this clone: What this receptor recognizes is not known. Base qualities are not provided; no much larger clone lies one nucleotide away.

Each collaborating institution followed its own protocols to collect whole blood in K2EDTA tubes. Collaborator samples were shipped for TCRbeta analysis as frozen whole blood, isolated PBMCs, or DNA extracted from either sample type. What the authors observed across the whole study: The quantity of clinical and demographic metadata differed by source and by participant and was supplied without curation.

Sequences MDHEN (CDR1) and SYDVKM (CDR2) are obtained from the germline V gene. V is clipped by 10 bases and J by 8 bases, and the sequence between their germline boundaries is 21 bases long. From its cysteine to its phenylalanine, the CDR3 spans 14 amino acids. The only DNA kept is the CDR3, 42 bases in frame from the first base. Input material: peripheral blood. The chain employs TRBV28 and TRBJ2-4; a tentative D call is TRBD2 (7 bases match). This clonotype originated in a woman aged 80 or over with acute or convalescent COVID-19. The CDR3 protein is CATTLGGAGYIQYF. Read as DNA, the sequence is TGTGCCACCACGCTAGGGGGGGCGGGGTACATTCAGTACTTC.